This TCR beta chain was observed in a study of Graves' ophthalmopathy and Graves' hyperthyroidism. This clonotype was counted ten times or more. Its antigen is not known. Newly diagnosed hyperthyroidism donors, aged 18 to 65, duration under 2 months. In germline, CDR1 is SGHDN, CDR2 FVKESK. This CDR3 is 13 amino acids long. The V end was cut by 3 bases, the J end by 6 bases, with 11 bases between. Overall study results and limits: Discriminating ophthalmopathy from stable hyperthyroidism, a 13-signature model attained a sensitivity of about 85% and a specificity of around 81%.

TCR beta CDR3 regions were amplified from RNA transcripts. HTBI-primed RT-PCR formed the first round, and a multiplex PCR formed the second. In TCRdb, the multiplex PCR reads were re-called with MiXCR into one record per CDR3 protein. The data contain about 380,000 distinct CDR3 sequences, approximately 15% of them singletons. The rearrangement uses TRBV14 and TRBJ1-2, with D hard to call. Sequences were obtained from peripheral blood. This clonotype originated in a woman between 18 and 29 years old with stable Graves' hyperthyroidism. Here the CDR3 DNA reads TGTGCCAGCAGCCACCGACTTGATAATGGCTACACCTTC. Protein sequence: CASSHRLDNGYTF.